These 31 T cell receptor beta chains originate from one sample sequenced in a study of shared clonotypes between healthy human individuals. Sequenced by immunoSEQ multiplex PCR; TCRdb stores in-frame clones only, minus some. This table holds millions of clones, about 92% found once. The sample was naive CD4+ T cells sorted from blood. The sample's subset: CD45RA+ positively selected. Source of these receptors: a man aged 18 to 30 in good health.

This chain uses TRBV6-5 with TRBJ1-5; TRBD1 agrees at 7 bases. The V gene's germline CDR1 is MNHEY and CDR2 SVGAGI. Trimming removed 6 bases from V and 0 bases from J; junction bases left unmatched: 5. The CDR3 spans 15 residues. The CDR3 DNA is TGTGCCAGCAGACAAGACAGGGCTAGCAATCAGCCCCAGCATTTT. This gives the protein CASRQDRASNQPQHF.

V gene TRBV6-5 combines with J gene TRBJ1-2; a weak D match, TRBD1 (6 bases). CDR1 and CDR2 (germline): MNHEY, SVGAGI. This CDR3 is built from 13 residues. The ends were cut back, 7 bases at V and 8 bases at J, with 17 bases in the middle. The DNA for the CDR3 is TGTGCCAGCACTTCACGGGGGGCCAGGGGCTACACCTTC. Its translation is CASTSRGARGYTF.

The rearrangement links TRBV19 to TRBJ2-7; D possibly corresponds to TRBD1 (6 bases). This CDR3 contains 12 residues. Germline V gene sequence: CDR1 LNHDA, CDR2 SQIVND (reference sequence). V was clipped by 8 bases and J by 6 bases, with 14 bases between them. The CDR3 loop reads CASGVQGGEQYF. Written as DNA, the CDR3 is TGTGCCAGTGGGGTACAGGGTGGCGAGCAGTACTTC.

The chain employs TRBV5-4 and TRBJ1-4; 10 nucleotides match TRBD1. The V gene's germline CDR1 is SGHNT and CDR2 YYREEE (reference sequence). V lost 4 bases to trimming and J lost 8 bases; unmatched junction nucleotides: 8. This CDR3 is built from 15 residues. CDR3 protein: CASSPGQGGWEKLFF. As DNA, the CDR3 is TGTGCCAGCAGCCCCGGACAGGGGGGTTGGGAAAAACTGTTTTTT.

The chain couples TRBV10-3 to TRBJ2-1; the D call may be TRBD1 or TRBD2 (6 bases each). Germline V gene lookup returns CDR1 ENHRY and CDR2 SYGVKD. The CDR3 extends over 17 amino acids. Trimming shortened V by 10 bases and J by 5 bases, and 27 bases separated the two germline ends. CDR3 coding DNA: TGTGCCACGGCGGGACATGGACTCCTTTTTCGGAACAATGAGCAGTTCTTC. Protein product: CATAGHGLLFRNNEQFF.

In DNA, the CDR3 is TGTGCCAGCAGTTACTCACTAAGGGGGCAATACGAGCAGTACTTC. This codes for CASSYSLRGQYEQYF. This chain connects TRBV6-5 to TRBJ2-7; 7 bases line up with TRBD1. Trimming took 0 bases from V and 4 from J; bases not matched to a gene: 6. Germline-derived CDR1 and CDR2 are MNHEY and SVGAGI. CDR3 size: 15 residues.

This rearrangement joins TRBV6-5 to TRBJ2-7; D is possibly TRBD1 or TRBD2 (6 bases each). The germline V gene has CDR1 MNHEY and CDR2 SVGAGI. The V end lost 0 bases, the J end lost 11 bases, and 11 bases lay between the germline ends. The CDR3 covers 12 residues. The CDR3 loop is CASSYSRGAEYF. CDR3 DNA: TGTGCCAGCAGTTACTCAAGGGGGGCGGAGTACTTC.

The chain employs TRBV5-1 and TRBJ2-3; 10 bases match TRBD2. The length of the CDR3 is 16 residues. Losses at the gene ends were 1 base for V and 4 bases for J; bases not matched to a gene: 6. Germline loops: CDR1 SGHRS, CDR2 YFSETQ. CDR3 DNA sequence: TGCGCCAGCAGCTTGCTAGCTAGCGGGAGTTCAGATACGCAGTATTTT. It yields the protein CASSLLASGSSDTQYF.

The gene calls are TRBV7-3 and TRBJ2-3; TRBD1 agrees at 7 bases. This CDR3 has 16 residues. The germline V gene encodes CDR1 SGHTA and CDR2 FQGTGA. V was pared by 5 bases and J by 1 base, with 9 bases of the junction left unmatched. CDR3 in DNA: TGTGCCAGCAGCCCCGCCTGGCAGGGGGGCACAGATACGCAGTATTTT. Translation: CASSPAWQGGTDTQYF.

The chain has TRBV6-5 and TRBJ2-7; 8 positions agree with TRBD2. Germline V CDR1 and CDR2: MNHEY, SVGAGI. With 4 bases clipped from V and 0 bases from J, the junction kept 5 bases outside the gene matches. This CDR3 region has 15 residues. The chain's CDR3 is CASSFYSGGSYEQYF. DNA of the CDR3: TGTGCCAGCAGTTTCTACAGCGGGGGCTCCTACGAGCAGTACTTC.

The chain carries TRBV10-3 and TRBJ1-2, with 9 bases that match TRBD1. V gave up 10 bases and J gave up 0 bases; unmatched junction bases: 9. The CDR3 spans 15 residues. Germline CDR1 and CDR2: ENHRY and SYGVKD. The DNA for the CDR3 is TGTGCCACAGGGGACAGGGTGGGAGCTAACTATGGCTACACCTTC. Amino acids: CATGDRVGANYGYTF.

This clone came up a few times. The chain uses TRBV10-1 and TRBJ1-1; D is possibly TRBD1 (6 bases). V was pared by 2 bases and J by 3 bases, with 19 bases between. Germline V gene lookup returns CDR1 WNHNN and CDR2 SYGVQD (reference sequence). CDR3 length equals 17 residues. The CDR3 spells CASSEATVGQLDTEAFF. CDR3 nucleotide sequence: TGCGCCAGCAGTGAGGCAACCGTCGGACAGTTAGACACTGAAGCTTTCTTT.

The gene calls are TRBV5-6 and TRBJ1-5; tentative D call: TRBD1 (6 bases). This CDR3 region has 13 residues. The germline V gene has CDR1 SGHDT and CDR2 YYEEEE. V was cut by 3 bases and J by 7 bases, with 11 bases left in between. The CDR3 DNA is TGTGCCAGCAGCTCTTCCCAGGGGCAGCCCCAGCATTTT. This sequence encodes CASSSSQGQPQHF.

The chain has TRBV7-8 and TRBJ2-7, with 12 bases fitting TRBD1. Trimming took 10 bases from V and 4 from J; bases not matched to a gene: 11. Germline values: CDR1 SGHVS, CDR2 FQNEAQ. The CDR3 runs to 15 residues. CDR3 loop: CATQSGTGGGYEQYF. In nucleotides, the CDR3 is TGTGCCACTCAGAGCGGGACAGGGGGCGGTTACGAGCAGTACTTC.

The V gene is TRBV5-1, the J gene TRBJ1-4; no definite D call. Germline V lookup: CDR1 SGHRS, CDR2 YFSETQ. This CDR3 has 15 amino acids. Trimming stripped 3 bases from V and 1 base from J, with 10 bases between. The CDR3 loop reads CASSYEDGTNEKLFF. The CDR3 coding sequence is TGCGCCAGCAGCTATGAGGACGGAACTAATGAAAAACTGTTTTTT.

This CDR3 is CASSQMDPSQGELFF. The DNA of the CDR3 is TGCGCCAGCAGCCAAATGGATCCTAGTCAAGGGGAGCTGTTTTTT. The chain joins TRBV5-1 to TRBJ2-2; D call uncertain. There are 15 residues in the CDR3. Germline CDR1 SGHRS, CDR2 YFSETQ. Trimming left V 4 bases short and J 8 bases short, with 18 bases between.

The CDR3 sequence is CAWSTSLGGYTEAFF. The CDR3 DNA reads TGTGCCTGGAGTACTTCTTTAGGGGGGTATACTGAAGCTTTCTTT. The chain carries TRBV30 and TRBJ1-1, with D possibly TRBD1 on 6 matching bases. Germline loops: CDR1 GTSNPN, CDR2 SVGIG (reference sequence). This CDR3 comprises 15 residues. Trimming pared 2 bases from V and 5 bases from J, leaving 18 bases between.

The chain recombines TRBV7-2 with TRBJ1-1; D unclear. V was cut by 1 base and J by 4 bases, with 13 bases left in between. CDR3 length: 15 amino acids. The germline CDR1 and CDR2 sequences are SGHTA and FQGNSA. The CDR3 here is CASSLEAVFTTEAFF. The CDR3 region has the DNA TGTGCCAGCAGCTTAGAAGCTGTTTTCACCACTGAAGCTTTCTTT.

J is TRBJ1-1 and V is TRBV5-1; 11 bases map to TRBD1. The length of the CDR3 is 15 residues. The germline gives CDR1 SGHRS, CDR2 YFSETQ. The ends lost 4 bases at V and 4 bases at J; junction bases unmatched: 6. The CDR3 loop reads CASSNRTGGLTEAFF. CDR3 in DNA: TGCGCCAGCAGCAACCGGACAGGGGGCCTCACTGAAGCTTTCTTT.

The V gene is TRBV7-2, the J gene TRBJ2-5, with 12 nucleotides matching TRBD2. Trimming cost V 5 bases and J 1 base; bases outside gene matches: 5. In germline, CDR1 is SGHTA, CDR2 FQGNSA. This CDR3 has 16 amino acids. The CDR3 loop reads CASSPGTSGPQETQYF. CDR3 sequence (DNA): TGTGCCAGCAGCCCGGGGACTAGCGGGCCCCAAGAGACCCAGTACTTC. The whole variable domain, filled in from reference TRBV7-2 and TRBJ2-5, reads GAGVSQSPSNKVTEKGKDVELRCDPISGHTALYWYRQSLGQGLEFLIYFQGNSAPDKSGLPSDRFSAERTGGSVSTLTIQRTQQEDSAVYLCASSPGTSGPQETQYFGPGTRLLVL.

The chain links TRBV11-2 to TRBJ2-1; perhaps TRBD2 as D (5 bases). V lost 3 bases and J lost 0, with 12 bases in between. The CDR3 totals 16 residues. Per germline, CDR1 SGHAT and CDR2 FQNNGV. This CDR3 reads CASSFSGGSSYNEQFF. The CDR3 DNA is TGTGCCAGCAGCTTCAGCGGCGGAAGCTCCTACAATGAGCAGTTCTTC.

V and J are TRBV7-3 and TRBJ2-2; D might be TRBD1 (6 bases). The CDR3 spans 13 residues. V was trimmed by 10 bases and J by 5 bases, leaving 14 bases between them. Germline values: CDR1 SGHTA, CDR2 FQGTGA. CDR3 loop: CATSTGPTGELFF. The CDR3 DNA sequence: TGTGCCACCTCGACAGGTCCTACCGGGGAGCTGTTTTTT.

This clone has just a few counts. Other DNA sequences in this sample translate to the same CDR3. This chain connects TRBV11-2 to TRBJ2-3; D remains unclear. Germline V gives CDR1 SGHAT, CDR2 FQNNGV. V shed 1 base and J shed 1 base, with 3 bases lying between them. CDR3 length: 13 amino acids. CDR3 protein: CASSLGGTDTQYF. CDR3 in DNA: TGTGCCAGCAGCTTAGGGGGCACAGATACGCAGTATTTT. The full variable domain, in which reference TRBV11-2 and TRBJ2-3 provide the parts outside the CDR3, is EAGVAQSPRYKIIEKRQSVAFWCNPISGHATLYWYQQILGQGPKLLIQFQNNGVVDDSQLPKDRFSAERLKGVDSTLKIQPAKLEDSAVYLCASSLGGTDTQYFGPGTRLTVL.

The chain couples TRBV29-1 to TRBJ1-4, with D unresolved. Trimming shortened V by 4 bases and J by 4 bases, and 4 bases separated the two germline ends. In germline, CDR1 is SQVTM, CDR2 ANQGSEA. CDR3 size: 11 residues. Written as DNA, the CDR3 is TGCAGCGTTGTGCATAATGAAAAACTGTTTTTT. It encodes CSVVHNEKLFF.

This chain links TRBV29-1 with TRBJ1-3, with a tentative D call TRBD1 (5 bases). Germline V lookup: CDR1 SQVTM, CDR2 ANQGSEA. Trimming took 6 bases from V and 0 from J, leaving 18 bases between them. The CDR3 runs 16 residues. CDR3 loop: CSVGVSGVGSGNTIYF. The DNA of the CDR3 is TGCAGCGTGGGGGTCTCGGGGGTTGGCTCTGGAAACACCATATATTTT.

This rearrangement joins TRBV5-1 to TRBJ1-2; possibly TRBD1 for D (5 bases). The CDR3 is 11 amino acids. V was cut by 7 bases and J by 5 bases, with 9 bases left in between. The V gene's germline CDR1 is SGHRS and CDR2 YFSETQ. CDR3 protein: CASQGVYGYTF. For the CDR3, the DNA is TGCGCCAGCCAAGGGGTATATGGCTACACCTTC. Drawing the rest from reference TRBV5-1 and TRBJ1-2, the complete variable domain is KAGVTQTPRYLIKTRGQQVTLSCSPISGHRSVSWYQQTPGQGLQFLFEYFSETQRNKGNFPGRFSGRQFSNSRSEMNVSTLELGDSALYLCASQGVYGYTFGSGTRLTVV.

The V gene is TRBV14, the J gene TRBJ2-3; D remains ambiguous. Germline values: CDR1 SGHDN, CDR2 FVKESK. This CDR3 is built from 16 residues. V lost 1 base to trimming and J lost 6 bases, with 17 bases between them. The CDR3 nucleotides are TGTGCCAGCAGCCAAGGCCCGCTTCCTAGGATCGATACGCAGTATTTT. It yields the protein CASSQGPLPRIDTQYF.

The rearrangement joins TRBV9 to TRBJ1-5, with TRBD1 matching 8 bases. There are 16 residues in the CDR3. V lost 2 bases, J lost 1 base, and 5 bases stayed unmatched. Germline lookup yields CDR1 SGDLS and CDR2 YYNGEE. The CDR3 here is CASSVGQGVSNQPQHF. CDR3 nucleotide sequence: TGTGCCAGCAGCGTTGGACAGGGAGTGAGCAATCAGCCCCAGCATTTT.

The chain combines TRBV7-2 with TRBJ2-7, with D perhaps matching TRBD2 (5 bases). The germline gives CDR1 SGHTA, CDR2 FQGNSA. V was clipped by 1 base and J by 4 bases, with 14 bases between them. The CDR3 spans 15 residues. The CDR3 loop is CASSLESSGGYEQYF. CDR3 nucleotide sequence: TGTGCCAGCAGCTTAGAATCAAGCGGAGGATACGAGCAGTACTTC.

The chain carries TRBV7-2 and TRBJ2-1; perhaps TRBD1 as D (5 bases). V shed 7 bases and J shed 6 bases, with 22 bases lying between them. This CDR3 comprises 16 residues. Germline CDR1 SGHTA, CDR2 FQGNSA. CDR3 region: CASTLHKALGVNEQFF. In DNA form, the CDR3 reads TGTGCCAGCACCCTCCACAAGGCGCTAGGGGTCAATGAGCAGTTCTTC.

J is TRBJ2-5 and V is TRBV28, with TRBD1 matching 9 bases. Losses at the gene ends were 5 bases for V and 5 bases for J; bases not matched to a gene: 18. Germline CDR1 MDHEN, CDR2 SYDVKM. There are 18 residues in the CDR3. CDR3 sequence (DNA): TGTGCCAGCAGTGTGGGACAGGGTGGCTTTGGCCCCTGGGAGACCCAGTACTTC. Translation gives CASSVGQGGFGPWETQYF.